This T cell receptor beta chain was sequenced in a study of blood T cell repertoires in COVID-19. Study-level information: COVID-19 samples from acute and convalescent phases originated in the United States, Italy and Spain.

Sequencing was performed with immunoSEQ multiplex PCR; in TCRdb, only in-frame clones are kept and a portion is missing. This table holds some 200,000 clones, roughly four fifths found once. Sample: peripheral blood. This clonotype was sampled from a woman aged 25 to 39 who had recovered from COVID-19.

The CDR3 loop reads CASSPYRETQYF. The CDR3 nucleotides are TGTGCCAGCAGCCCCTATCGAGAGACCCAGTACTTC. The chain combines TRBV7-2 with TRBJ2-5; D gene uncertain. The CDR3 runs 12 residues. Trimming removed 5 bases at V and 4 bases at J, with 8 bases between. Germline values: CDR1 SGHTA, CDR2 FQGNSA.